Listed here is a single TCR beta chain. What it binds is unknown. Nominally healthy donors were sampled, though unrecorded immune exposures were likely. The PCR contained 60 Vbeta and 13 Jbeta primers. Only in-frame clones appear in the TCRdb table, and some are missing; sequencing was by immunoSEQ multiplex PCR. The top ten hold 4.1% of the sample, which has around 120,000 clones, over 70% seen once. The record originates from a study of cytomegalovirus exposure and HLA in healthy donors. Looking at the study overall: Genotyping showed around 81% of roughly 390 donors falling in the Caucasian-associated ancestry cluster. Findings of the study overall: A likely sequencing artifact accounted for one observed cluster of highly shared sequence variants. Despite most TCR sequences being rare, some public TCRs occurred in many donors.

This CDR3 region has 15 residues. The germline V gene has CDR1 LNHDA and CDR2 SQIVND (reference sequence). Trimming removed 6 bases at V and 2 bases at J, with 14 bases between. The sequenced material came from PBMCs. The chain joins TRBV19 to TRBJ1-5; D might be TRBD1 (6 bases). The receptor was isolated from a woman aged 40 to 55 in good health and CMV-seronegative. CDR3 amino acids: CASRNQGLGNQPQHF. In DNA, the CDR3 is TGTGCCAGTAGGAATCAGGGGTTGGGCAATCAGCCCCAGCATTTT. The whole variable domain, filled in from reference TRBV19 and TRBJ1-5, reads DGGITQSPKYLFRKEGQNVTLSCEQNLNHDAMYWYRQDPGQGLRLIYYSQIVNDFQKGDIAEGYSVSREKKESFPLTVTSAQKNPTAFYLCASRNQGLGNQPQHFGDGTRLSIL.